The clone carrying this T cell receptor (beta chain) occurred many times. The sample is drawn from a study of T cells after yellow fever vaccination. TCRdb analysed the 5' RACE reads with MiXCR anew, one entry per CDR3 protein. The table lists around 46,000 distinct CDR3 sequences, 7% to 8.5% of them singletons. The input for sequencing was CD8+ T cells sorted from PBMCs, taken around 15 days after the first yellow fever vaccination. This receptor was identified in a man in his late teens or twenties who received the YFV17D yellow fever vaccine.

CDR3 loop: CASSLSPDGANYGYTF. DNA of the CDR3: TGCGCCAGCAGCCTAAGCCCGGACGGAGCTAACTATGGCTACACCTTC. The gene calls are TRBV4-3 and TRBJ1-2; D is ambiguous. The CDR3 has 16 residues. The germline V gene encodes CDR1 LGHNA and CDR2 YSLEER. Trimming left V 4 bases short and J 0 bases short, with 15 bases between.